Below are 3 T cell receptor beta chains sequenced from a single sample in a study of graft-versus-host responses after intestinal transplantation. Sequencing was performed with immunoSEQ multiplex PCR; in TCRdb, only in-frame clones are kept and a portion is missing. The data show about 90,000 clones, about four fifths seen once. These receptors have no known antigen. Source: unstimulated CD4+ T cells sorted from spleen or lymph node cells, taken before intestinal transplant. These receptors were taken from a human donor who received an intestinal transplant.

The chain carries TRBV9 and TRBJ2-1; tentatively, D is TRBD1 (5 bases). CDR3 length: 14 amino acids. Germline V gives CDR1 SGDLS, CDR2 YYNGEE. Trimming pared 0 bases from V and 5 bases from J, leaving 9 bases between. CDR3 bases: TGTGCCAGCAGCGTAGTGGCAGGGAACAATGAGCAGTTCTTC. It is translated as CASSVVAGNNEQFF.

The chain recombines TRBV7-8 with TRBJ1-2, with D possibly matching TRBD1 (6 bases). From germline, CDR1 is SGHVS and CDR2 FQNEAQ. The germline V and J ends were trimmed by 6 bases and 6 bases, with 17 bases remaining between them. CDR3 size: 14 residues. For the CDR3, the DNA is TGTGCCAGCAGACCATTTCCAGGACAGCATGGCTACACCTTC. This encodes CASRPFPGQHGYTF.

The chain recombines TRBV7-3 with TRBJ2-2; D may be TRBD1 (5 bases). Trimming took off 4 bases at V and 2 bases at J, with 8 bases between the two ends. This CDR3 is built from 14 residues. Germline V gene lookup returns CDR1 SGHTA and CDR2 FQGTGA. Written as DNA, the CDR3 is TGTGCCAGCAGCTCGACAGTTAACACCGGGGAGCTGTTTTTT. Translated, it gives CASSSTVNTGELFF. Combining the CDR3 with reference TRBV7-3 and TRBJ2-2 gives the whole variable domain GAGVSQTPSNKVTEKGKYVELRCDPISGHTALYWYRQSLGQGPEFLIYFQGTGAADDSGLPNDRFFAVRPEGSVSTLKIQRTERGDSAVYLCASSSTVNTGELFFGEGSRLTVL.